These 4 T cell receptor beta chains originate from one sample sequenced in a study of blood T cell repertoires in COVID-19. Sequencing was performed with immunoSEQ multiplex PCR; in TCRdb, only in-frame clones are kept and a portion is missing. The data show 55,000 to 70,000 clones, with more than 85% seen just once and 7% to 9% held by the top ten. The specimen was peripheral blood. The receptors shown here come from a woman aged 70-85 years with active COVID-19.

This clone showed up just a few times. The V and J genes are TRBV7-9 and TRBJ1-1, with 7 bases that match TRBD1. The J segment lost 2 bases and the V segment lost 2 bases, leaving 14 bases of the junction unmatched. This CDR3 region has 18 residues. In germline, CDR1 is SEHNR, CDR2 FQNEAQ (reference sequence). The CDR3 DNA reads as TGTGCCAGCAGCTTATACCGGGACAGAGTTCTACTTAACACTGAAGCTTTCTTT. It is translated as CASSLYRDRVLLNTEAFF.

Of note for this clone: The sample has other DNA sequences that encode this CDR3 too. This sequence joins TRBV5-1 and TRBJ2-1; D not certain. The CDR3 has 14 residues. CDR1 SGHRS and CDR2 YFSETQ come from the germline V gene. Trimming cost V 1 base and J 2 bases, with 7 bases left between them. CDR3 protein: CASSLQDPYNEQFF. The CDR3 bases are TGCGCCAGCAGCTTGCAGGATCCCTACAATGAGCAGTTCTTC.

The chain carries TRBV7-9 and TRBJ2-1; D is uncertain. Looked up from germline, CDR1 is SEHNR and CDR2 is FQNEAQ (reference sequence). The CDR3 has 13 residues. Trimming shortened V by 4 bases and J by 9 bases, and 13 bases separated the two germline ends. In DNA, the CDR3 is TGTGCCAGCAGCTCTGCTACTATCATTGAGCAGTTCTTC. Amino acid sequence: CASSSATIIEQFF.

The chain links TRBV7-9 to TRBJ2-7, with D maybe TRBD2 (6 bases). Germline CDR1 and CDR2: SEHNR and FQNEAQ (reference sequence). The CDR3 has 13 amino acids. Deletions cut 3 bases from V and 6 bases from J, with 12 bases between. CDR3: CASSLSRRGEQYF. CDR3 DNA: TGTGCCAGCAGCTTGAGCCGGAGGGGCGAGCAGTACTTC.